The next 12 T cell receptor beta chains were all read from a single sample in a study of regulatory T cells in long-lasting Graves disease. Time point indicated: newly diagnosed GD, antithyroid drugs for less than 3 months. Extracted PBMC RNA gave rise to the TCR library. CDR3 regions were amplified by Arm-PCR using iRepertoire HTBI primers to build TCR beta libraries. TCRdb used MiXCR to reprocess the multiplex PCR reads, holding one entry per CDR3 protein. The sample includes roughly 520,000 distinct CDR3 sequences, around 13% of them seen just once. Another study also made use of these data, one on T cells in Graves' hyperthyroidism and ophthalmopathy.

The specimen was peripheral blood mononuclear cells (PBMCs), collected at new diagnosis, from a patient treated with antithyroid drugs. The origin of the receptors is a woman in her thirties with Graves disease.

This clonotype was detected many times. The J gene is TRBJ1-1, the V gene TRBV11-1, with D perhaps matching TRBD1 (6 bases). In germline, CDR1 is SGHAT, CDR2 FQDESV (reference sequence). CDR3 size: 14 residues. The V and J ends lost 6 bases and 5 bases respectively, with 16 bases between them. CDR3 loop: CASSFGGLFTEAFF. CDR3 sequence (DNA): TGTGCCAGCAGTTTCGGGGGCTTGTTTACTGAAGCTTTCTTT.

This clonotype was counted at least ten times. The chain uses TRBV25-1 and TRBJ1-2; 8 nucleotides match TRBD1. From germline, CDR1 is MGHDK and CDR2 SYGVNS. Germline trimming cut 1 base from V and 9 bases from J; bases unmatched to any gene: 4. The CDR3 totals 13 residues. This CDR3 reads CASSESGTGSYTF. CDR3 sequence (DNA): TGTGCCAGCAGTGAATCTGGGACAGGAAGCTACACCTTC.

This clonotype has a count of ten or more. The genes are TRBV7-2 and TRBJ2-4, with D possibly TRBD2 on 7 matching bases. The CDR3 length is 18 residues. V was trimmed by 5 bases and J by 1 base, leaving 21 bases between them. The germline CDR1 and CDR2 sequences are SGHTA and FQGNSA. Here the CDR3 reads CASSAGALGVRAKNIQYF. The DNA for the CDR3 is TGTGCCAGCAGCGCGGGGGCTCTGGGGGTGCGGGCCAAAAACATTCAGTACTTC.

This clonotype was counted ten times or more. The chain employs TRBV28 and TRBJ2-1; the D is unclear. The CDR3 loop spans 14 amino acids. Trimming removed 1 base at V and 5 bases at J, with 9 bases between. In germline, CDR1 is MDHEN, CDR2 SYDVKM. The CDR3 DNA follows: TGTGCCAGCAGTTTATTGGTCCCGAACAATGAGCAGTTCTTC. Protein: CASSLLVPNNEQFF.

There are many counts of this clonotype. The chain links TRBV3-1 to TRBJ2-7; 11 nucleotides align to TRBD2. Germline CDR1 LGHDT, CDR2 YNNKEL (reference sequence). With V trimmed by 4 bases and J by 1 base, 6 bases remained unmatched. This CDR3 contains 16 residues. The CDR3 protein is CASSRAGLAASYEQYF. The CDR3 coding sequence is TGTGCCAGCAGCCGAGCGGGACTAGCGGCATCCTACGAGCAGTACTTC.

This clonotype was observed at least ten times. This chain joins TRBV12-3 or TRBV12-4 and TRBJ1-5, with a possible D match to TRBD1 (5 bases). Trimming shortened V by 7 bases and J by 0 bases, and 13 bases separated the two germline ends. CDR3 size: 15 residues. The CDR3 sequence: CASTRDLYSNQPQHF. The CDR3, as DNA: TGTGCCAGCACCCGGGACCTATATAGCAATCAGCCCCAGCATTTT.

The chain has TRBV20-1 and TRBJ1-2; 8 nucleotides match TRBD1. The CDR3 loop spans 14 amino acids. The V segment lost 5 bases and the J segment 1 base; nucleotides outside the gene matches: 6. In germline, CDR1 is DFQATT, CDR2 SNEGSKA (reference sequence). The DNA for the CDR3 is TGCAGTGCTGGGGGACAGGTCCTTAACTATGGCTACACCTTC. Its translation: CSAGGQVLNYGYTF.

To note about this clonotype: This clone may be a read error of a much larger clone one base away. The chain carries TRBV11-1 and TRBJ2-7, with TRBD1 identical over 7 bases. Germline V gives CDR1 SGHAT, CDR2 FQDESV (reference sequence). The CDR3 is 14 residues long. The CDR3 DNA reads as TGTGCCAGCAGCTTGGGACAGAGTGGACACGAGCCGTACTTC. It specifies CASSLGQSGHEPYF.

This chain links TRBV19 with TRBJ2-4; D gene uncertain. Germline V gene sequence: CDR1 LNHDA, CDR2 SQIVND (reference sequence). Trimming took 4 bases from V and 6 from J, leaving 4 bases between them. There are 11 residues in the CDR3. CDR3 sequence reads: CASSTGNIQYF. The CDR3 DNA reads TGTGCCAGTAGTACAGGAAACATTCAGTACTTC. The entire variable domain, with the rest obtained from reference TRBV19 and TRBJ2-4, is as follows: DGGITQSPKYLFRKEGQNVTLSCEQNLNHDAMYWYRQDPGQGLRLIYYSQIVNDFQKGDIAEGYSVSREKKESFPLTVTSAQKNPTAFYLCASSTGNIQYFGAGTRLSVL.

V and J are TRBV28 and TRBJ2-5; 12 bases align to TRBD2. Germline lookup yields CDR1 MDHEN and CDR2 SYDVKM. Trimming removed 3 bases from V and 2 bases from J; junction bases left unmatched: 13. The CDR3 contains 19 residues. CDR3 loop: CASSFPMASGRGGQETQYF. As DNA, the CDR3 is TGTGCCAGCAGTTTCCCCATGGCTAGCGGGAGGGGGGGACAAGAGACCCAGTACTTC.

V is TRBV12-3 or TRBV12-4 and J is TRBJ1-4; the D gene is possibly TRBD1 (6 bases). The V gene lost 6 bases and the J gene lost 0 bases, with 8 bases spanning the gap. CDR3 length: 14 amino acids. The CDR3 DNA sequence: TGTGCCAGCAGGTGGACAGCAACTAATGAAAAACTGTTTTTT. Protein product: CASRWTATNEKLFF.

This clonotype was detected a few times. CDR3 in amino acids: CASSYNEMGTEAFF. Here the CDR3 DNA reads TGTGCCAGCAGTTACAACGAGATGGGCACTGAAGCTTTCTTT. The chain links TRBV6-5 to TRBJ1-1; D gene ambiguous. V dropped 2 bases and J dropped 4 bases, with 11 bases sitting between them. CDR1 is MNHEY and CDR2 is SVGAGI in the germline V gene. This CDR3 contains 14 residues.